This TCR beta chain was sequenced for a study of PD-1 blockade in classical Hodgkin lymphoma. General observations from the study: Those patients who began receiving nivolumab less than 1 year after ASCT had lower diversity, and they were excluded.

Each of the patients experienced relapse following autologous stem cell transplantation, and their brentuximab vedotin exposure differed. This clone was seen just once. Its antigen is unknown. Libraries were prepared by immunoSEQ multiplex PCR; TCRdb keeps only in-frame clonotypes and omits some of them. In the table there are roughly 18,000 clones, over 55% of which are singletons. Sequencing was performed on peripheral blood mononuclear cells (PBMCs), taken before the second cycle of nivolumab. The receptor was derived from a human donor with classical Hodgkin lymphoma.

The DNA of the CDR3 is TGTGCCAGCAGTTTTCAATCTAATGAAAAACTGTTTTTT. Translation gives CASSFQSNEKLFF. The rearrangement links TRBV27 to TRBJ1-4; D remains ambiguous. V was pared by 3 bases and J by 3 bases, with 5 bases between. From germline, CDR1 is MNHEY and CDR2 SMNVEV (reference sequence). This CDR3 region has 13 residues.